This T cell receptor beta chain was identified during a study of blood T cell repertoires in COVID-19. Study overall: Sources were T cells, B-cell-depleted T cells, or PBMCs; the material itself was cDNA or gDNA.

Generated by immunoSEQ multiplex PCR, the TCRdb table keeps only in-frame clones and is missing some. The sample carries 200,000 to 250,000 clones, roughly 90% recorded once. CDR3 length: 17 amino acids. Germline V lookup: CDR1 SSHAT, CDR2 FNYEAQ (reference sequence). The V and J ends lost 3 bases and 0 bases respectively, with 15 bases between them. The gene calls are TRBV7-7 and TRBJ1-3, with D possibly TRBD1 on 6 matching bases. Sequenced input: peripheral blood. The TCR was taken from an older woman with acute or convalescent COVID-19. CDR3: CASSFSQLDSSGNTIYF. Here the CDR3 DNA reads TGTGCCAGCAGCTTCTCCCAATTGGACAGCTCTGGAAACACCATATATTTT.